Below, 25 T cell receptor beta chains from the same sample are listed, as sequenced in a study of Ad26.COV2.S vaccination and SARS-CoV-2 variants. TCRdb's copy holds only in-frame clones and misses some; the assay was immunoSEQ multiplex PCR. The data show about 180,000 clones, with around 88% seen just once and roughly 6% held by the top ten. The source material was peripheral blood, sampled after recovery from COVID-19. These TCRs come from a human donor who had recovered from COVID-19.

This clone was detected only a few times. The chain combines TRBV21-1 with TRBJ1-5. TRBV21-1 is flagged as a pseudogene. CDR3 length equals 17 residues. This CDR3 reads CASSKALRLWSYQPQHF. CDR3 coding DNA: TGTGCCAGCAGCAAAGCGCTGAGGTTATGGTCCTATCAGCCCCAGCATTTT.

The chain uses TRBV5-6 and TRBJ2-3; TRBD2 matches at 11 bases. After removal of 4 bases from V and 5 bases from J, the junction contained 3 bases not matched to a gene. CDR3 length: 14 amino acids. Per the germline V gene, CDR1 is SGHDT and CDR2 is YYEEEE. Here the CDR3 DNA reads TGTGCCAGCAGCCACGGACTAGCGGGAGATACGCAGTATTTT. Translated, it gives CASSHGLAGDTQYF.

The CDR3 sequence: CASSRTGVNQPQHF. In DNA, the CDR3 is TGTGCCAGCAGCCGGACAGGGGTCAATCAGCCCCAGCATTTT. The chain uses TRBV28 and TRBJ1-5, with 9 bases lining up with TRBD1. The V gene end was trimmed by 6 bases and the J gene end by 3 bases; junction bases not matched to a gene: 3. The CDR3 runs to 14 residues. Germline V gene sequence: CDR1 MDHEN, CDR2 SYDVKM.

The V gene is TRBV7-2, the J gene TRBJ1-6; D is unresolved. The length of the CDR3 is 13 residues. Per germline, CDR1 SGHTA and CDR2 FQGNSA. V lost 8 bases, J lost 10 bases, and 15 bases lay in between. The chain's CDR3 is CASGYGVGSPLHF. The CDR3 DNA sequence: TGTGCCAGCGGCTATGGCGTAGGATCACCCCTCCACTTT.

V gene TRBV5-1 combines with J gene TRBJ1-3; unclear D gene. Trimming took off 4 bases at V and 5 bases at J, with 16 bases between the two ends. The CDR3 covers 15 residues. Per germline, CDR1 SGHRS and CDR2 YFSETQ. The CDR3 sequence: CASSPGRSARNTIYF. CDR3 bases: TGCGCCAGCAGCCCCGGTCGGAGCGCCAGAAACACCATATATTTT. Variable domain in full (rest from reference TRBV5-1 and TRBJ1-3): KAGVTQTPRYLIKTRGQQVTLSCSPISGHRSVSWYQQTPGQGLQFLFEYFSETQRNKGNFPGRFSGRQFSNSRSEMNVSTLELGDSALYLCASSPGRSARNTIYFGEGSWLTVV.

This clone has only one observation. The chain combines TRBV3-1 (or the pseudogene TRBV3-2) with TRBJ2-1, with 9 nucleotides matching TRBD2. Germline V lookup: CDR1 LGHDT, CDR2 YNNKEL (reference sequence). This CDR3 is built from 16 residues. Germline trimming cut 4 bases from V and 6 bases from J; bases unmatched to any gene: 10. CDR3 residues: CASSPLRGLASNEQFF. The CDR3 nucleotides are TGTGCCAGCAGCCCGCTACGGGGACTAGCCTCCAATGAGCAGTTCTTC.

Only one count was recorded for this clone. The CDR3 sequence is CASRKTGAQDTQYF. The CDR3 region has the DNA TGTGCCAGCAGAAAAACAGGGGCTCAAGATACGCAGTATTTT. This chain links TRBV28 with TRBJ2-3, with 7 bases fitting TRBD1. The germline V gene has CDR1 MDHEN and CDR2 SYDVKM. This CDR3 region has 14 residues. Unmatched junction bases numbered 8, after V lost 6 bases and J lost 5 bases.

The V call is TRBV2, the J call TRBJ2-1; TRBD1 matches 10 bases. The CDR3 totals 15 residues. Germline CDR1 SNHLY, CDR2 FYNNEI. V lost 4 bases to trimming and J lost 1 base; unmatched junction nucleotides: 1. The CDR3 is CASSVDRGSYNEQFF. Written as DNA, the CDR3 is TGTGCCAGCAGTGTGGACAGGGGGTCCTACAATGAGCAGTTCTTC.

V is TRBV27 and J is TRBJ2-7; the D gene is possibly TRBD1 (5 bases). There are 15 residues in the CDR3. Germline CDR1 reads MNHEY; CDR2 reads SMNVEV (reference sequence). Deletions cut 5 bases from V and 2 bases from J, with 16 bases between. The CDR3 region is CASSDTGIAAYEQYF. The CDR3 nucleotides read TGTGCCAGCAGTGATACAGGCATTGCAGCCTACGAGCAGTACTTC.

The rearrangement uses TRBV28 and TRBJ2-7; possible D gene TRBD2, 6 bases. In germline, CDR1 is MDHEN, CDR2 SYDVKM. V was pared by 5 bases and J by 3 bases, with 11 bases between. The CDR3 spans 13 residues. The CDR3 sequence is CASSAGQGYEQYF. In nucleotides, the CDR3 is TGTGCCAGCAGTGCGGGGCAAGGCTACGAGCAGTACTTC.

The V and J genes are TRBV5-1 and TRBJ2-7; D is perhaps TRBD1 (5 bases). Germline V gene lookup returns CDR1 SGHRS and CDR2 YFSETQ. V shed 0 bases and J shed 0 bases, with 7 bases lying between them. The CDR3 runs to 14 residues. The CDR3 nucleotides read TGCGCCAGCAGCTTGGGACAGTCCTCCTACGAGCAGTACTTC. Translated, it gives CASSLGQSSYEQYF.

The CDR3 spells CASSLGGGSGYTF. CDR3 sequence (DNA): TGCGCCAGCAGCTTGGGGGGAGGGTCCGGCTACACCTTC. The rearrangement joins TRBV5-1 to TRBJ1-2; unclear D gene. There are 13 residues in the CDR3. V lost 0 bases to trimming and J lost 8 bases, with 11 bases between them. In germline, CDR1 is SGHRS, CDR2 YFSETQ.

The genes are TRBV27 and TRBJ2-4; D not resolved. Germline V gives CDR1 MNHEY, CDR2 SMNVEV (reference sequence). Trimming took off 2 bases at V and 0 bases at J, with 17 bases between the two ends. There are 18 residues in the CDR3. The CDR3 bases are TGTGCCAGCAGTTTACCACCCTTGTCTCCACTAGCCAAAAACATTCAGTACTTC. Translation gives CASSLPPLSPLAKNIQYF.

As regards this clone: Different DNA sequences within this sample yield the same CDR3. J is TRBJ2-1 and V is TRBV7-9; D remains unclear. This CDR3 comprises 12 residues. Germline V gene data show CDR1 as SEHNR and CDR2 as FQNEAQ (reference sequence). V was pared by 6 bases and J by 4 bases, with 7 bases between. In nucleotides, the CDR3 is TGTGCCAGCAGTTTTCAGTACAATGAGCAGTTCTTC. This encodes CASSFQYNEQFF.

The gene calls are TRBV9 and TRBJ2-3, with TRBD2 identical over 12 bases. Germline CDR1 SGDLS, CDR2 YYNGEE. V was pared by 3 bases and J by 6 bases, with 11 bases of the junction left unmatched. CDR3 length: 17 residues. The CDR3 DNA follows: TGTGCCAGCAGCGCTAGCGCCGGACTAGCGGGGAGGGATACGCAGTATTTT. It encodes CASSASAGLAGRDTQYF.

This chain uses TRBV28 with TRBJ1-5, with a possible D match to TRBD1 (5 bases). This CDR3 is 15 amino acids long. Germline values: CDR1 MDHEN, CDR2 SYDVKM. The germline V and J ends were trimmed by 5 bases and 0 bases, with 11 bases remaining between them. The CDR3 protein is CASSPRGYSNQPQHF. DNA of the CDR3: TGTGCCAGCAGTCCCCGGGGCTATAGCAATCAGCCCCAGCATTTT.

The gene calls are TRBV9 and TRBJ2-1; 13 bases map to TRBD2. The junction had 7 bases not matched to a gene; V was cut back by 3 bases and J by 4 bases. Germline V gives CDR1 SGDLS, CDR2 YYNGEE. CDR3 size: 17 residues. The CDR3: CASSASWTSGGYNEQFF. Written as DNA, the CDR3 is TGTGCCAGCAGCGCCTCTTGGACTAGCGGGGGATACAATGAGCAGTTCTTC. Full variable domain (outside the CDR3, taken from reference TRBV9 and TRBJ2-1): DSGVTQTPKHLITATGQRVTLRCSPRSGDLSVYWYQQSLDQGLQFLIQYYNGEERAKGNILERFSAQQFPDLHSELNLSSLELGDSALYFCASSASWTSGGYNEQFFGPGTRLTVL.

A note on this clone: At one end the junction does not follow the germline gene, possibly because of a read error. The chain uses TRBV28 and TRBJ2-7; no clear D. The CDR3 runs to 18 residues. Germline loops: CDR1 MDHEN, CDR2 SYDVKM. This CDR3 reads CVSSFSSGLGSISYEQYF. The CDR3 DNA reads TGTGTCAGCAGTTTTTCTTCGGGTTTAGGGTCGATCTCCTACGAGCAGTACTTC.

CDR3: CASSDMTRETQYF. In DNA, the CDR3 is TGTGCCAGCAGTGATATGACCCGTGAGACCCAGTACTTC. The chain links TRBV2 to TRBJ2-5; D is unresolved. Germline V gene lookup returns CDR1 SNHLY and CDR2 FYNNEI. V was shortened by 3 bases and J by 5 bases, with 10 bases between the two germline ends. The length of the CDR3 is 13 residues. The complete variable domain, with remaining parts taken from reference TRBV2 and TRBJ2-5, reads EPEVTQTPSHQVTQMGQEVILRCVPISNHLYFYWYRQILGQKVEFLVSFYNNEISEKSEIFDDQFSVERPDGSNFTLKIRSTKLEDSAMYFCASSDMTRETQYFGPGTRLLVL.

The J gene is TRBJ2-5, the V gene TRBV30; 13 positions agree with TRBD2. Germline values: CDR1 GTSNPN, CDR2 SVGIG (reference sequence). This CDR3 is built from 15 residues. Trimming removed 3 bases from V and 3 bases from J; junction bases left unmatched: 4. DNA of the CDR3: TGTGCCTGGAGCCTCGGACTAGCGGGAGAAGAGACCCAGTACTTC. Translated, it gives CAWSLGLAGEETQYF.

In its sample, this clone was seen a few times. The chain joins TRBV19 to TRBJ2-7; 13 nucleotides align to TRBD2. The ends lost 10 bases at V and 7 bases at J; junction bases unmatched: 7. Germline assignment: CDR1 LNHDA and CDR2 SQIVND (reference sequence). This CDR3 has 13 residues. This CDR3 reads CATRGLAGKEQYF. CDR3 sequence (DNA): TGTGCCACCAGGGGACTAGCGGGAAAAGAGCAGTACTTC.

The rearrangement joins TRBV27 to TRBJ2-7; 9 bases match TRBD2. The length of the CDR3 is 15 residues. The V and J ends lost 5 bases and 1 base, in that order; junction bases with no gene match: 6. The germline gives CDR1 MNHEY, CDR2 SMNVEV (reference sequence). The chain's CDR3 is CASSPSGAQSYEQYF. Written as DNA, the CDR3 is TGTGCCAGCAGTCCTAGCGGGGCTCAATCCTACGAGCAGTACTTC.

The chain combines TRBV2 with TRBJ1-1, with D perhaps TRBD1 (6 bases). The V end was cut by 7 bases, the J end by 5 bases, with 17 bases between. The germline V gene has CDR1 SNHLY and CDR2 FYNNEI. The CDR3 loop spans 14 amino acids. The CDR3: CASTSFRGGTEAFF. Here the CDR3 DNA reads TGTGCCAGCACTAGTTTCAGGGGTGGAACTGAAGCTTTCTTT.

The genes are TRBV7-8 and TRBJ2-1; possibly TRBD2 for D (6 bases). In germline, CDR1 is SGHVS, CDR2 FQNEAQ. CDR3 length equals 11 residues. The V end lost 3 bases, the J end lost 10 bases, and 7 bases lay between the germline ends. CDR3 in amino acids: CASSLGGEQFF. CDR3 DNA: TGTGCCAGCAGCTTGGGAGGCGAGCAGTTCTTC.

The chain uses TRBV9 and TRBJ2-1, with 10 nucleotides matching TRBD1. There are 15 residues in the CDR3. V lost 4 bases, J lost 3 bases, and 4 bases stayed unmatched. CDR1 is SGDLS, CDR2 YYNGEE, per germline. DNA of the CDR3: TGTGCCAGCAGCCGCCGGGACAGGGGCTACAATGAGCAGTTCTTC. Translation: CASSRRDRGYNEQFF.